The next 16 T cell receptor beta chains were all read from a single sample in a study of blood T cell repertoires in COVID-19. Sequencing used immunoSEQ multiplex PCR; TCRdb keeps in-frame clones, though not all of them. This table holds approximately 150,000 clones, about four fifths found once. The sequencing sample was made of PBMCs or T cells enriched from blood (not recorded which). These receptors were obtained from a man in his 60s who had recovered from COVID-19.

The genes are TRBV18 and TRBJ1-6; 7 bases fit TRBD1. The trim removed 6 bases at V and 3 bases at J, leaving 5 bases unmatched. Germline V gene data show CDR1 as KGHSH and CDR2 as LQKENI. The CDR3 is 15 amino acids. The CDR3 loop reads CASSQGGSYNSPLHF. In DNA form, the CDR3 reads TGTGCCAGCTCCCAGGGGGGCAGCTATAATTCACCCCTCCACTTT.

The chain employs TRBV5-1 and TRBJ1-4; 9 positions match TRBD1. Looked up from germline, CDR1 is SGHRS and CDR2 is YFSETQ. The V and J ends lost 0 bases and 0 bases, in that order; junction bases with no gene match: 6. The length of the CDR3 is 18 residues. The CDR3 nucleotides read TGCGCCAGCAGCTTGGAGGGGACAGGGAAGGCAACTAATGAAAAACTGTTTTTT. Its translation is CASSLEGTGKATNEKLFF.

The rearrangement joins TRBV2 to TRBJ1-6; 11 bases line up with TRBD1. The V segment lost 10 bases and the J segment 10 bases; nucleotides outside the gene matches: 6. From germline, CDR1 is SNHLY and CDR2 FYNNEI. The CDR3 runs 13 residues. CDR3 in DNA: TGTGCCACCGGGGGACAGGGGGTATCACCCCTCCACTTT. It specifies CATGGQGVSPLHF.

This clone appeared a single time. The rearrangement joins TRBV28 to TRBJ2-3; tentatively, D is TRBD2 (6 bases). Germline V lookup: CDR1 MDHEN, CDR2 SYDVKM. Trimming stripped 2 bases from V and 1 base from J, with 10 bases between. The CDR3 sequence is 15 residues long. CDR3 sequence (DNA): TGTGCCAGCAGTTTAGCGGGGTTGGGCACAGATACGCAGTATTTT. Its protein product is CASSLAGLGTDTQYF.

The V gene is TRBV25-1, the J gene TRBJ1-1, with a weak D call TRBD1 (6 bases). Deletions cut 5 bases from V and 7 bases from J, with 23 bases between. CDR1 MGHDK and CDR2 SYGVNS come from the germline V gene. CDR3 size: 16 residues. In DNA, the CDR3 is TGTGCCAGCAGTCGGCCGGGGGGGGCGCCTGTTAATGAAGCTTTCTTT. Protein sequence: CASSRPGGAPVNEAFF.

V is TRBV7-6 and J is TRBJ2-7; TRBD2 aligns across 8 bases. This CDR3 has 16 amino acids. Germline V lookup: CDR1 SGHVS, CDR2 FNYEAQ. Losses at the gene ends were 1 base for V and 9 bases for J; bases not matched to a gene: 14. CDR3 protein: CASSLGSLADYGGQYF. The CDR3 DNA reads TGTGCCAGCAGCTTAGGGTCACTAGCGGATTACGGCGGGCAGTACTTC. The complete variable domain, with remaining parts taken from reference TRBV7-6 and TRBJ2-7, reads GAGVSQSPRYKVTKRGQDVALRCDPISGHVSLYWYRQALGQGPEFLTYFNYEAQQDKSGLPNDRFSAERPEGSISTLTIQRTEQRDSAMYRCASSLGSLADYGGQYFGPGTRLTVT.

The chain uses TRBV7-3 and TRBJ2-1; 9 bases are shared with TRBD2. Germline V gives CDR1 SGHTA, CDR2 FQGTGA. CDR3 size: 16 residues. Trimming at V came to 0 bases and at J to 9 bases, leaving 9 bases not matched to a gene. The CDR3 protein is CASSLTRIGGRGEQFF. In nucleotides, the CDR3 is TGTGCCAGCAGCTTAACGAGAATTGGCGGGAGGGGTGAGCAGTTCTTC.

The chain links TRBV4-1 to TRBJ2-7; 8 bases fit TRBD1. Germline V lookup: CDR1 MGHRA, CDR2 YSYEKL. CDR3 size: 15 residues. Trimming removed 1 base from V and 3 bases from J; junction bases left unmatched: 5. CDR3 loop: CASSQVPGQVYEQYF. The CDR3 DNA follows: TGCGCCAGCAGCCAAGTGCCGGGACAGGTCTACGAGCAGTACTTC.

This clone was counted between two and nine times. The chain combines TRBV18 with TRBJ1-3; 7 bases are a match to TRBD1. The CDR3 has 19 amino acids. Germline-derived CDR1 and CDR2 are KGHSH and LQKENI. Trimming at V came to 4 bases and at J to 0 bases, leaving 15 bases not matched to a gene. The CDR3 loop is CASSHLPSGQAYSGNTIYF. CDR3 nucleotides: TGTGCCAGCTCACACCTCCCGTCCGGACAGGCCTACTCTGGAAACACCATATATTTT.

This chain joins TRBV7-9 and TRBJ1-1; 11 nucleotides agree with TRBD1. Germline V gene data show CDR1 as SEHNR and CDR2 as FQNEAQ (reference sequence). Germline trimming cut 3 bases from V and 3 bases from J; bases unmatched to any gene: 6. This CDR3 region has 16 residues. In nucleotides, the CDR3 is TGTGCCAGCAGCTTTGGGACAGGGGGAGTGTACACTGAAGCTTTCTTT. Its protein is CASSFGTGGVYTEAFF.

The chain combines TRBV18 with TRBJ1-5, with D possibly matching TRBD1 (5 bases). Germline V CDR1 and CDR2: KGHSH, LQKENI. V lost 1 base to trimming and J lost 1 base, with 5 bases between them. The CDR3 contains 14 residues. The CDR3 nucleotides read TGTGCCAGCTCACCACAGGGGAGCAATCAGCCCCAGCATTTT. Translation gives CASSPQGSNQPQHF.

V usage is TRBV4-1 and J usage is TRBJ1-1; TRBD1 agrees at 7 bases. This CDR3 contains 14 residues. After removal of 4 bases from V and 2 bases from J, the junction contained 4 bases not matched to a gene. Germline CDR1 MGHRA, CDR2 YSYEKL. The CDR3 is CASSPDRVNTEAFF. The CDR3 DNA sequence: TGCGCCAGCAGCCCCGACAGGGTAAACACTGAAGCTTTCTTT.

The rearrangement links TRBV9 to TRBJ2-2; 13 nucleotides align to TRBD2. V gave up 3 bases and J gave up 5 bases; unmatched junction bases: 1. CDR3 length equals 15 residues. Germline CDR1 is SGDLS and CDR2 is YYNGEE. The CDR3 protein is CASSEGLAGTGELFF. The CDR3 coding sequence is TGTGCCAGCAGCGAGGGACTAGCGGGAACCGGGGAGCTGTTTTTT. Looking up the rest from reference TRBV9 and TRBJ2-2 gives the full variable domain: DSGVTQTPKHLITATGQRVTLRCSPRSGDLSVYWYQQSLDQGLQFLIQYYNGEERAKGNILERFSAQQFPDLHSELNLSSLELGDSALYFCASSEGLAGTGELFFGEGSRLTVL.

The chain is built from TRBV2 and TRBJ2-5, with 7 bases matching TRBD1. Germline CDR1 SNHLY, CDR2 FYNNEI. After removal of 7 bases from V and 2 bases from J, the junction contained 4 bases not matched to a gene. There are 13 residues in the CDR3. The CDR3 nucleotides read TGTGCCAGCACCCGGGACAGACAAGAGACCCAGTACTTC. Protein sequence: CASTRDRQETQYF.

V usage is TRBV14 and J usage is TRBJ2-3, with D perhaps matching TRBD1 (6 bases). The V end was cut by 0 bases, the J end by 11 bases, with 12 bases between. The CDR3 is 13 residues long. Germline V gene data show CDR1 as SGHDN and CDR2 as FVKESK. The CDR3 sequence: CASSQERGLGQYF. CDR3 coding DNA: TGTGCCAGCAGCCAAGAAAGGGGGTTAGGGCAGTATTTT. Based on the CDR3 plus reference TRBV14 and TRBJ2-3, the full variable domain is EAGVTQFPSHSVIEKGQTVTLRCDPISGHDNLYWYRRVMGKEIKFLLHFVKESKQDESGMPNNRFLAERTGGTYSTLKVQPAELEDSGVYFCASSQERGLGQYFGPGTRLTVL.

The V gene is TRBV6-4, the J gene TRBJ2-3, with a tentative D call TRBD1 (5 bases). Germline V gene lookup returns CDR1 MRHNA and CDR2 SNTAGT. V dropped 3 bases and J dropped 7 bases, with 11 bases sitting between them. This CDR3 has 13 amino acids. The DNA for the CDR3 is TGTGCCAGCAGTGAATCAGGACATAATACGCAGTATTTT. Encoded protein: CASSESGHNTQYF.